The source of this T cell receptor beta chain is a study of cytomegalovirus exposure and HLA in healthy donors. The count of this clone is one. Its matching antigen is unknown. 13 Jbeta primers and 60 Vbeta primers were used for the PCR. Sequencing was performed with immunoSEQ multiplex PCR; in TCRdb, only in-frame clones are kept and a portion is missing. Among about 110,000 clones, 75% were seen once, and the ten largest hold less than 3%. General study results and limits: A later analysis reportedly found that, within productive TCRs, an Asian-associated ancestry cluster had fewer N-insertions than the mean observed across the approximately 700 donors. The availability of immune exposure information extended only to CMV serostatus.

There are 16 residues in the CDR3. Trimming stripped 3 bases from V and 6 bases from J, with 18 bases between. In germline, CDR1 is KGHSH, CDR2 LQKENI. Sample: PBMCs. This TCR derives from a male donor in good health and CMV-seropositive. The V and J genes are TRBV18 and TRBJ2-1; D possibly corresponds to TRBD1 (5 bases). This CDR3 is CASSPTTEGAVNEQFF. As DNA, the CDR3 is TGTGCCAGCTCACCCACTACAGAAGGGGCGGTCAATGAGCAGTTCTTC.